Listed here is a single T cell receptor (beta chain). This sample is part of a study of blood T cell repertoires in COVID-19. Profiling relied on immunoSEQ multiplex PCR, and the TCRdb table lists in-frame clones only, not all of them. Altogether 250,000 to 350,000 clones are present, roughly 86% being singletons, with the ten largest covering approximately 1%. J lost 4 bases, V lost 1 base, and 9 bases had no gene match. The CDR3 totals 17 residues. Germline V gene lookup returns CDR1 MDHEN and CDR2 SYDVKM. Sequencing used PBMCs or T cells enriched from blood (not recorded which). V usage is TRBV28 and J usage is TRBJ1-3; 8 bases align to TRBD1. The TCR originated in a young woman who had recovered from COVID-19. This CDR3 is CASSLYGWRTGGNTIYF. The CDR3 nucleotides are TGTGCCAGCAGTTTATACGGGTGGAGGACAGGGGGAAACACCATATATTTT.